This TCR beta chain was observed in a study of T-cell memory formation after mild COVID-19. For the study at large: The study found TCR clusters largely donor specific. Study-wide points: The study found balanced CD4/CD8 in clones contracting day 15 to 85 and a CD4+ lean in later expanders.

About this clonotype: Its antigen is not known.

Barcoded TCR alpha and TCR beta cDNA libraries with UMIs came from 5'RACE using constant-segment primers. A single record per CDR3 protein comes from TCRdb applying MiXCR to the 5' RACE reads. The repertoire holds a few hundred thousand distinct CDR3 sequences, roughly 20% seen once, with under 15% in the top ten. Germline V gives CDR1 SNHLY, CDR2 FYNNEI. Trimming cost V 9 bases and J 3 bases; bases outside gene matches: 7. The CDR3 totals 13 residues. Sample: PBMCs or a T cell subset sorted from them (not recorded which). The chain recombines TRBV2 with TRBJ1-1, with 7 bases identical to TRBD1. This TCR was sampled from an adult woman who had mild COVID-19 (a few samples of this study predate the infection). Cell type and time point are not known. CDR3 amino acids: CASKIQGDTEAFF. The CDR3, as DNA: TGTGCCAGTAAAATCCAGGGGGACACTGAAGCTTTCTTT. The variable domain in full, with the rest retrieved from reference TRBV2 and TRBJ1-1, is EPEVTQTPSHQVTQMGQEVILRCVPISNHLYFYWYRQILGQKVEFLVSFYNNEISEKSEIFDDQFSVERPDGSNFTLKIRSTKLEDSAMYFCASKIQGDTEAFFGQGTRLTVV.